These 29 T cell receptor beta chains originate from one sample sequenced in a study of CD8+ T cells in alopecia areata (dated 2018 in TCRdb). Pooled mouse cutaneous lymph node cells were stained for CD4, CD8alpha, NKG2D, NKG2ACE and other markers and were then sorted on a BD Influx. The library relied on the immunoSEQ multiplex PCR assay. RNA was extracted from all samples and reverse transcribed into cDNA, which served as template for TCR sequencing. Entries here come from immuneACCESS through TCRdb and include only in-frame sequences with V and J called. Some clones fail to appear in such tables; in the studies checked, an unresolved V gene covers under half of the shortfall, and the cause of the remainder is unknown. This sample holds around 20,000 clones in total, without any singletons. The ten biggest clones cover approximately 33% of the sample. Sequencing was carried out using CD8+ T cells sorted from a lymph node. Every receptor here comes from a C3H/HeJ mouse with alopecia areata. The strain carries MHC haplotype H2-k.

The sample holds a few counts of this clone. Genes and germline are mouse. Sequencing ends 4 residues short of the CDR3 end; the germline J gene provides the rest. V gene TRBV13-3 combines with J gene TRBJ1-1; tentative D call: TRBD1 (5 bases). Trimming cost V 5 bases and J 3 bases, with 14 bases left between them. CDR3 size: 14 residues. Per germline, CDR1 NNHDY and CDR2 SYVADS. CDR3 residues: CASSRHGGDTEVFF. The sequenced CDR3 bases are TGTGCCAGCAGCCGACACGGAGGGGACACA.

This clone was recorded at least ten times. Gene labels here are mouse ones. The read ends 4 residues before the CDR3 terminus; that terminus is restored from the germline J gene. The chain combines TRBV13-3 with TRBJ1-2, with D uncertain. The V and J ends lost 0 bases and 0 bases respectively, with 9 bases between them. This CDR3 is built from 15 residues. CDR1 and CDR2 from the germline V gene are NNHDY and SYVADS. The CDR3 protein is CASSDAARTNSDYTF. The sequenced part of the CDR3 DNA is TGTGCCAGCAGTGATGCAGCCAGAACAAACTCC.

This clone has only a few counts. Each gene name is a mouse one. Read sequence stops 4 residues before the CDR3 end, and the germline J gene provides the missing end. The V gene is TRBV19, the J gene TRBJ2-3; the match to TRBD2 covers 11 bases. The CDR3 runs 16 residues. The ends lost 5 bases at V and 0 bases at J; junction bases unmatched: 5. Germline V gene data show CDR1 as FNHDT and CDR2 as SITEND (reference sequence). CDR3 sequence: CASSRDWGTSAETLYF. The covered CDR3 bases are TGTGCCAGCAGCCGGGACTGGGGGACTAGTGCAGAA. The complete variable domain, with remaining parts taken from reference TRBV19 and TRBJ2-3, reads GGIITQTPKFLIGQEGQKLTLKCQQNFNHDTMYWYRQDSGKGLRLIYYSITENDLQKGDLSEGYDASREKKSSFSLTVTSAQKNEMAVFLCASSRDWGTSAETLYFGSGTRLTVL.

This clone was found many times. Mouse gene names apply. The chain's CDR3 is CTCSAGDNNYAEQFF. CDR3 DNA (partial): TGCACCTGCAGTGCAGGAGACAATAACTATGCT. The chain employs TRBV1 and TRBJ2-1; D is unresolved. The read gets to within 4 residues of the CDR3 end, and the germline J gene fills in the rest. Trimming took off 1 base at V and 0 bases at J, with 7 bases between the two ends. Per germline, CDR1 NSQYPW and CDR2 LRSPGD (reference sequence). CDR3 length: 15 residues. Variable domain in full (rest from reference TRBV1 and TRBJ2-1): VTLLEQNPRWRLVPRGQAVNLRCILKNSQYPWMSWYQQDLQKQLQWLFTLRSPGDKEVKSLPGADYLATRVTDTELRLQVANMSQGRTLYCTCSAGDNNYAEQFFGPGTRLTVL.

This clone was found many times. The gene names here belong to mouse. The read finishes 4 residues shy of the CDR3 end, and the germline J gene is used to complete it. The chain couples TRBV1 to TRBJ2-3; 11 bases align to TRBD2. The germline V gene has CDR1 NSQYPW and CDR2 LRSPGD (reference sequence). Losses at the gene ends were 3 bases for V and 2 bases for J; bases not matched to a gene: 7. The CDR3 has 17 residues. The part of the CDR3 DNA that was read is TGCACCTGCAGTGCTCCGGGGGGACTGGGGGATGCAGAA. Protein sequence: CTCSAPGGLGDAE. The complete CDR3 reads CTCSAPGGLGDAETLYF.

As to this clone: Mouse germline and gene names are used. CDR3 loop: CASSLVGQGYAEQFF. The DNA read from the CDR3 is TGTGCCAGCTCTCTCGTCGGACAGGGCTATGCT. The genes are TRBV12-1 and TRBJ2-1, with 8 bases that match TRBD1. The read stops 4 residues short of the end of the CDR3; the missing end is completed from the germline J gene. With 0 bases clipped from V and 3 bases from J, the junction kept 3 bases outside the gene matches. The CDR3 contains 15 residues. Germline values: CDR1 SGHSN, CDR2 HYEKVE. Based on the CDR3 plus reference TRBV12-1 and TRBJ2-1, the full variable domain is DSGVVQSPRHIIKEKGGRSVLTCIPISGHSNVVWYQQTLGKELKFLIQHYEKVERDKGFLPSRFSVQQFDDYHSEMNMSALELEDSAMYFCASSLVGQGYAEQFFGPGTRLTVL.

This clone was detected ten times or more. The germline and genes are mouse ones. The CDR3 extends 4 residues past the end of the read, so its final part is completed from the germline J gene. The V call is TRBV13-3, the J call TRBJ2-7; TRBD2 matches at 8 bases. Germline V gene lookup returns CDR1 NNHDY and CDR2 SYVADS. V trimming: 1 base; J trimming: 0 bases; junction bases outside the gene matches: 3. CDR3 length equals 15 residues. The CDR3 sequence: CASSDTWGDSYEQYF. Incomplete CDR3 DNA: TGTGCCAGCAGTGATACCTGGGGGGACTCCTAT.

Comment on this clone: Here the gene names and germline are mouse. The CDR3 goes on 4 residues after the read ends, and that part is filled in from the germline J gene. This rearrangement joins TRBV17 to TRBJ2-7; 7 bases align to TRBD2. The CDR3 loop spans 14 amino acids. Germline V gene lookup returns CDR1 MNHDT and CDR2 YYDKIL. The CDR3 DNA, read in part, is TGTGCTAGCAGTAGTCGGACTGGTCAATAT. As protein: CASSSRTGQY. The complete CDR3 protein is CASSSRTGQYEQYF.

The sample holds a few counts of this clone. These gene names are mouse names. Sequencing ends 4 residues short of the CDR3 end; the germline J gene provides the rest. The chain employs TRBV1 and TRBJ1-1; D remains ambiguous. This CDR3 contains 14 residues. In germline, CDR1 is NSQYPW, CDR2 LRSPGD (reference sequence). Trimming stripped 0 bases from V and 1 base from J, with 6 bases between. CDR3 protein: CTCSADPVNTEVFF. The part of the CDR3 DNA that was read is TGCACCTGCAGTGCAGATCCAGTAAACACA.

A few counts support this clone. These gene names are mouse names. Sequencing ends 4 residues short of the CDR3 end; the germline J gene provides the rest. The chain has TRBV14 and TRBJ2-2; TRBD1 matches 7 bases. This CDR3 has 15 residues. Trimming took 2 bases from V and 0 from J; bases not matched to a gene: 1. CDR1 is SGHDT, CDR2 FRDEAV, per germline. The CDR3 DNA, read in part, is TGTGCCAGCAGTTTTCAGGGGGCAAACACCGGG. It encodes CASSFQGANTG. The entire CDR3 is CASSFQGANTGQLYF.

This clone has more than one count but fewer than ten. Germline and genes here are mouse. Read sequence stops 4 residues before the CDR3 end, and the germline J gene provides the missing end. The V gene is TRBV13-1, the J gene TRBJ1-1; 7 bases match TRBD1. CDR1 is NSHNY, CDR2 SYGAGN, per germline. This CDR3 spans 15 amino acids. V shed 3 bases, J shed 3 bases, and the junction held 8 bases outside the gene matches. The sequenced part of the CDR3 DNA is TGTGCCAGCAGTGGAAGACAGGGCACTGACACA. Amino acid sequence: CASSGRQGTDT. The entire CDR3 protein reads CASSGRQGTDTEVFF.

The table lists this clone with a few counts. Gene and germline names: mouse. Read data end 4 residues before the CDR3 end; the end is taken from the germline J gene. J is TRBJ2-3 and V is TRBV1, with D tentatively TRBD1 (5 bases). V was cut by 3 bases and J by 3 bases, with 7 bases left in between. The CDR3 spans 13 residues. The germline CDR1 and CDR2 sequences are NSQYPW and LRSPGD (reference sequence). The CDR3 here is CTCSANRAETLYF. The DNA read from the CDR3 is TGCACCTGCAGTGCTAACAGGGCAGAA.

There are a few counts of this clone. Gene names and germline match the mouse. The sequenced CDR3 bases are TGTGCCAGCCGACAACAAAACTCC. Protein product: CASRQQNS. Given in full, the CDR3 is CASRQQNSDYTF. The chain employs TRBV13-2 and TRBJ1-2; D gene unclear. The DNA ends 4 residues before the CDR3 does, and the rest of the CDR3 is filled in from the germline J gene. Trimming removed 7 bases from V and 1 base from J, with 8 bases in between. The CDR3 is 12 amino acids. The germline V gene encodes CDR1 NNHNN and CDR2 SYGAGS (reference sequence).

This clone came up a few times. Gene labels here are mouse ones. With the read ending 4 residues before the CDR3 end, the germline J gene is used to fill in that end. The chain is built from TRBV1 and TRBJ2-2; TRBD1 aligns across 10 bases. The CDR3 is made up of 14 amino acids. The germline CDR1 and CDR2 sequences are NSQYPW and LRSPGD (reference sequence). The CDR3 DNA, read in part, is TGCACCTGCAGTGGACAGGGGGCCACTGGG. Its protein product is CTCSGQGATG. The CDR3 in full is CTCSGQGATGQLYF.

There are many counts of this clone. Gene names and germline refer to mouse. The read terminates 4 residues ahead of where the CDR3 ends, so the germline J gene completes it. This chain links TRBV13-3 with TRBJ2-7; no firm D call. Germline V CDR1 and CDR2: NNHDY, SYVADS. The CDR3 has 11 amino acids. The CDR3 sequence: CASSAQYEQYF. The DNA read from the CDR3 is TGTGCCAGCAGTGCCCAGTAT.

This clone was counted at least ten times. At residue 12, the translated DNA and the protein in TCRdb do not agree; the protein given here is derived from the DNA. Any gene name here is a mouse gene name. The CDR3 is cut off 3 residues early in the read; its end comes from the germline J gene. The chain links TRBV1 to TRBJ1-6, with TRBD1 matching 7 bases. TRBJ1-6 is assigned to the ORF class and has an uncertain function. The V segment lost 0 bases and the J segment 7 bases; nucleotides outside the gene matches: 3. From germline, CDR1 is NSQYPW and CDR2 LRSPGD (reference sequence). The CDR3 is 15 residues long. The CDR3 loop reads CTCSAEGQKNSPLYF. CDR3 bases read: TGCACCTGCAGTGCAGAGGGACAGAAAAATTCGCCC.

A word on this clone: Gene names and germline refer to mouse. The read terminates 4 residues ahead of where the CDR3 ends, so the germline J gene completes it. This rearrangement joins TRBV1 to TRBJ1-2; D not certain. V lost 0 bases and J lost 0, with 8 bases in between. Germline V lookup: CDR1 NSQYPW, CDR2 LRSPGD (reference sequence). This CDR3 has 15 amino acids. The CDR3 spells CTCSADSKANSDYTF. The covered CDR3 bases are TGCACCTGCAGTGCAGATTCGAAGGCAAACTCC.

This clone has a handful of counts. The germline and genes are mouse ones. Read sequence stops 4 residues before the CDR3 end, and the germline J gene provides the missing end. The same CDR3 can be traced to other DNA sequences in this sample. The V gene is TRBV31, the J gene TRBJ1-1; a possible D gene is TRBD1 (5 bases). CDR3 length equals 13 residues. The germline V gene has CDR1 GKSSPN and CDR2 SITVG. The V gene lost 2 bases and the J gene lost 1 base, with 8 bases spanning the gap. CDR3 sequence: CAWSRQGNTEVFF. The sequenced CDR3 bases are TGTGCCTGGAGTAGGCAGGGAAACACA.

This clone was observed a handful of times. Gene names and germline refer to mouse. The read stops 4 residues short of the end of the CDR3; the missing end is completed from the germline J gene. The rearrangement links TRBV31 to TRBJ2-5; 11 bases agree with TRBD2. The CDR3 runs to 15 residues. Germline V gives CDR1 GKSSPN, CDR2 SITVG. CDR3 DNA, as far as it was read: TGTGCCTGGAGTTTACACTGGGGGGGCATGGAC. Protein sequence: CAWSLHWGGMD. The whole CDR3 protein is CAWSLHWGGMDTQYF.

On this clone: Gene and germline names: mouse. The read ends 4 residues early relative to the CDR3; the germline J gene fills the gap. V is TRBV17 and J is TRBJ2-7, with 9 bases that match TRBD1. Germline loops: CDR1 MNHDT, CDR2 YYDKIL. This CDR3 has 15 amino acids. The CDR3 loop is CASSRDHGTGNEQYF. Incomplete CDR3 DNA: TGTGCTAGCAGTAGAGATCACGGGACAGGGAAT.

Concerning this clone: All gene names here are mouse names. The read finishes 4 residues shy of the CDR3 end, and the germline J gene is used to complete it. The V call is TRBV1, the J call TRBJ2-3; the match to TRBD2 covers 10 bases. This CDR3 spans 15 amino acids. Germline V gene data show CDR1 as NSQYPW and CDR2 as LRSPGD (reference sequence). The V segment lost 5 bases and the J segment 2 bases; nucleotides outside the gene matches: 4. This CDR3 reads CTCSLDWGDAETLYF. CDR3 DNA, as far as it was read: TGCACCTGCAGTTTAGACTGGGGGGATGCAGAA.

This clone was picked up many times. The genes and germline here are from mouse. The read terminates 4 residues ahead of where the CDR3 ends, so the germline J gene completes it. This sample also contains other DNA sequences that code for the same CDR3. V and J are TRBV13-3 and TRBJ2-7; TRBD2 aligns across 8 bases. Germline V CDR1 and CDR2: NNHDY, SYVADS. V dropped 1 base and J dropped 3; count of bases not matched to a gene: 3. The CDR3 spans 14 residues. The covered CDR3 bases are TGTGCCAGCAGTGATAGGCTGGGGGGCTAT. This codes for CASSDRLGGY. The full CDR3 protein is CASSDRLGGYEQYF.

This clone was detected only a few times. Any gene name here is a mouse gene name. The CDR3 end lies 4 residues beyond the end of the read and is filled in from the germline J gene. The chain is built from TRBV13-2 and TRBJ2-7, with 12 positions matching TRBD1. This CDR3 region has 15 residues. The germline V gene has CDR1 NNHNN and CDR2 SYGAGS (reference sequence). The sequenced CDR3 bases are TGTGCCAGCGGTGATGCAGGGGACAGGGGGCAT. Amino acids: CASGDAGDRGH. The full CDR3 is CASGDAGDRGHEQYF.

A note on this clone: Gene names denote mouse genes. The CDR3 here is CASSNRDRDTGQLYF. CDR3 DNA, as far as it was read: TGTGCCAGCAGTAACCGGGACAGGGACACCGGG. This chain uses TRBV13-3 with TRBJ2-2; 9 bases agree with TRBD1. The read halts 4 residues ahead of the CDR3 end, with the missing end drawn from the germline J gene. CDR3 length equals 15 residues. The germline CDR1 and CDR2 sequences are NNHDY and SYVADS. V trimming: 4 bases; J trimming: 3 bases; junction bases outside the gene matches: 4.

This clone was seen only a few times. Gene and germline names: mouse. The CDR3 is cut off 4 residues early in the read; its end comes from the germline J gene. The V gene is TRBV31, the J gene TRBJ2-1, with 7 bases lining up with TRBD1. CDR3 size: 13 residues. Unmatched junction bases numbered 0, after V lost 0 bases and J lost 4 bases. Germline CDR1 and CDR2: GKSSPN and SITVG. CDR3 loop: CAWSLDRYAEQFF. The DNA read from the CDR3 is TGTGCCTGGAGTCTGGACAGGTATGCT.

This clone was picked up many times. Mouse gene names and germline throughout. Read data end 4 residues before the CDR3 end; the end is taken from the germline J gene. The chain uses TRBV13-3 and TRBJ2-5; 11 positions agree with TRBD2. The CDR3 spans 13 residues. Germline V CDR1 and CDR2: NNHDY, SYVADS. The CDR3 sequence: CASRLGGRDTQYF. The sequenced CDR3 bases are TGTGCCAGCAGACTGGGGGGGCGCGAC.

As for this clone: Gene labels here are mouse ones. The CDR3 is cut off 4 residues early in the read; its end comes from the germline J gene. The chain employs TRBV1 and TRBJ1-4, with D maybe TRBD1 (6 bases). Germline V gene sequence: CDR1 NSQYPW, CDR2 LRSPGD (reference sequence). The ends were cut back, 3 bases at V and 0 bases at J, with 8 bases in the middle. The CDR3 loop spans 15 amino acids. CDR3 bases read: TGCACCTGCAGTGCCCAGGGGATTTCCAACGAA. Its translation is CTCSAQGISNE. The whole CDR3 is CTCSAQGISNERLFF.

This clone was counted ten times or more. Genes and germline come from the mouse. The read terminates 4 residues ahead of where the CDR3 ends, so the germline J gene completes it. V gene TRBV13-3 combines with J gene TRBJ2-1, with D uncertain. The germline V gene has CDR1 NNHDY and CDR2 SYVADS. The length of the CDR3 is 12 residues. V was trimmed by 2 bases and J by 4 bases, leaving 4 bases between them. The chain's CDR3 is CASSDRYAEQFF. The CDR3 bases that were read are TGTGCCAGCAGTGACAGGTATGCT.

Remarks on this clone: Gene names refer to mouse genes. With the read ending 4 residues before the CDR3 end, the germline J gene is used to fill in that end. The V and J genes are TRBV16 and TRBJ2-5; 9 positions agree with TRBD2. CDR3 length: 15 residues. J was trimmed by 2 bases and V by 1 base; bases with no gene match: 1. Germline CDR1 and CDR2: SGHSA and FRNQAP. The covered CDR3 bases are TGTGCAAGCAGCTTAGGACTGGGGGTCCAAGAC. This codes for CASSLGLGVQD. The whole CDR3 sequence reads CASSLGLGVQDTQYF.